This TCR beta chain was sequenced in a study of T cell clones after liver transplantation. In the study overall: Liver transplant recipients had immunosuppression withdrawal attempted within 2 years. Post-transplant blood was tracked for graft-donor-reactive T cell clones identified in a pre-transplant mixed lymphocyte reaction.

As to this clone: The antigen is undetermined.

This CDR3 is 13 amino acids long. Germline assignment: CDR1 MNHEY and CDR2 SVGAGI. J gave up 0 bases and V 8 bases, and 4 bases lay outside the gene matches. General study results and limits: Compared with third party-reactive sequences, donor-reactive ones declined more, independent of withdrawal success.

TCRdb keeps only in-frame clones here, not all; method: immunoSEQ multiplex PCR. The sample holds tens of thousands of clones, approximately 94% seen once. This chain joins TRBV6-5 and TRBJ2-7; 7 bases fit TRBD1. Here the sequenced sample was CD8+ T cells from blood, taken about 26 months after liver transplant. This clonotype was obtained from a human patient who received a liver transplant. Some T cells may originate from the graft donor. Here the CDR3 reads CASQWDSSYEQYF. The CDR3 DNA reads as TGTGCCAGCCAGTGGGACAGCTCCTACGAGCAGTACTTC.